This T cell receptor beta chain originates from a study of graft-versus-host responses after intestinal transplantation. Study-level information: Transplant types were multivisceral, liver-intestinal, or isolated intestinal. Every transplant recipient was induced with anti-thymocyte globulin, then maintained on tacrolimus and steroids for about 3 years. Study conclusions and caveats: Ileal or blood samples showed some GvH clones first, and such clones were also found in recipient marrow. Allografts of one patient group, those with graft-donor T cell macrochimerism, had high graft-versus-host to host-versus-graft clonal ratios.

TCRdb's copy holds only in-frame clones and misses some; the assay was immunoSEQ multiplex PCR. The sample shows about 120,000 clones, roughly 95% of them seen only once. Trimming shortened V by 2 bases and J by 2 bases, and 10 bases separated the two germline ends. The CDR3 loop spans 14 amino acids. Germline V gives CDR1 MNHNS, CDR2 SASEGT. On this clone itself: Its antigen is unidentified.

The sequence came from a human donor who received an intestinal transplant. This rearrangement joins TRBV6-1 to TRBJ2-7; possible D gene TRBD2, 5 bases. The specimen comprised unstimulated CD8+ T cells sorted from spleen or lymph node cells, sampled before intestinal transplant. The chain's CDR3 is CASSELRAAYEQYF. As DNA, the CDR3 is TGTGCCAGCAGTGAATTGCGGGCCGCCTACGAGCAGTACTTC.